Below are 9 T cell receptor beta chains sequenced from a single sample in a study of T-cell reconstitution after alpha-beta-depleted transplantation in children. The library targeted TCRbeta and was prepared with unique molecular identifiers. TCRdb used MiXCR to reprocess the PCR reads, holding one entry per CDR3 protein. The sample contains 60,000 to 70,000 distinct CDR3 sequences, roughly 4.4% of which appear only once. This specimen consisted of PBMCs, mostly from graft donor cells, obtained 180 days after TCRalphabeta/CD19-depleted stem cell transplant. The receptors stem from a boy in the first two years of life who had a stem cell transplant for acute myeloid leukemia, so the T cells may come from the graft donor.

The gene calls are TRBV6-5 and TRBJ2-1; TRBD2 aligns across 11 bases. J gave up 2 bases and V 2 bases, and 2 bases lay outside the gene matches. The CDR3 spans 16 residues. Germline V gene data show CDR1 as MNHEY and CDR2 as SVGAGI. CDR3 loop: CASSYGSGGAYNEQFF. The CDR3 DNA sequence: TGTGCCAGCAGTTACGGTAGCGGGGGGGCCTACAATGAGCAGTTCTTC.

This clonotype was recorded at least ten times. The chain couples TRBV18 to TRBJ2-1; TRBD2 aligns across 9 bases. Germline trimming cut 3 bases from V and 3 bases from J; bases unmatched to any gene: 6. The CDR3 has 16 residues. Per the germline V gene, CDR1 is KGHSH and CDR2 is LQKENI. The CDR3 loop is CASSPERGDVYNEQFF. CDR3 coding DNA: TGTGCCAGCTCACCGGAGCGGGGGGACGTCTACAATGAGCAGTTCTTC.

The table lists this clonotype with many counts. J is TRBJ1-3 and V is TRBV25-1; tentative D call: TRBD1 (6 bases). The V and J ends lost 5 bases and 5 bases respectively, with 13 bases between them. CDR1 and CDR2 (germline): MGHDK, SYGVNS. The CDR3 consists of 14 residues. The chain's CDR3 is CASSSLDSRNTIYF. The CDR3 DNA reads TGTGCCAGCAGTTCCCTGGACAGTCGAAACACCATATATTTT.

This clonotype was found many times. The rearrangement links TRBV20-1 to TRBJ2-3; D uncertain. V lost 4 bases to trimming and J lost 11 bases, with 16 bases between them. Looked up from germline, CDR1 is DFQATT and CDR2 is SNEGSKA (reference sequence). There are 12 residues in the CDR3. The CDR3 DNA reads TGCAGTGCTACCCCCGTGCCGGGCCGGCAGTATTTT. Translating it yields CSATPVPGRQYF.

This clonotype was observed at least ten times. V usage is TRBV4-1 and J usage is TRBJ1-5, with 8 bases lining up with TRBD1. The CDR3 is 16 residues long. The junction had 6 bases not matched to a gene; V was cut back by 0 bases and J by 5 bases. Germline lookup yields CDR1 MGHRA and CDR2 YSYEKL. In DNA form, the CDR3 reads TGCGCCAGCAGCCAAGATCGGTCGACAGGGGATCAGCCCCAGCATTTT. It is translated as CASSQDRSTGDQPQHF.

This clonotype was recorded many times. The rearrangement joins TRBV20-1 to TRBJ2-7; D is unresolved. The CDR3 runs to 10 residues. In germline, CDR1 is DFQATT, CDR2 SNEGSKA (reference sequence). The CDR3 here is CPAKASEQYF. CDR3 bases: TGCCCAGCAAAGGCGAGTGAGCAGTACTTC.

The sample holds many counts of this clonotype. The chain joins TRBV19 to TRBJ1-1; D unclear. V lost 5 bases, J lost 10 bases, and 17 bases lay in between. CDR3 length: 13 amino acids. Germline V lookup: CDR1 LNHDA, CDR2 SQIVND (reference sequence). The CDR3 here is CASSGWPGVRAFF. Here the CDR3 DNA reads TGTGCCAGTAGTGGGTGGCCTGGGGTTCGAGCTTTCTTT.

This clonotype was seen repeatedly, ten times or more. The chain has TRBV20-1 and TRBJ2-7; 9 nucleotides match TRBD1. Looked up from germline, CDR1 is DFQATT and CDR2 is SNEGSKA (reference sequence). The V segment lost 2 bases and the J segment 2 bases; nucleotides outside the gene matches: 16. The CDR3 sequence is 18 residues long. CDR3 sequence reads: CSARNGFLQGASAYEQYF. The CDR3 DNA follows: TGCAGTGCTAGAAATGGTTTTTTACAGGGGGCGAGCGCCTACGAGCAGTACTTC.

This clonotype was detected many times. The chain carries TRBV11-2 and TRBJ2-1; TRBD1 agrees at 8 bases. CDR1 and CDR2 (germline): SGHAT, FQNNGV. The CDR3 is 16 amino acids. The J segment lost 4 bases and the V segment lost 4 bases, leaving 9 bases of the junction unmatched. CDR3 loop: CASSSFRDRIYNEQFF. DNA of the CDR3: TGTGCCAGCAGCTCCTTCCGGGACAGGATTTACAATGAGCAGTTCTTC.